This T cell receptor (beta chain) appears in the sequencing data of a study of control samples from healthy donors and cancer patients. Clones were sequenced by immunoSEQ multiplex PCR, and TCRdb holds only the in-frame ones, with some missing. This table holds 140,000 or so clones, around 90% found once. The CDR3 runs to 14 residues. The V and J ends lost 3 bases and 1 base respectively, with 6 bases between them. Germline V gene data show CDR1 as LNHDA and CDR2 as SQIVND (reference sequence). Sequences were obtained from blood. The TCR sequence derives from a man aged 25 to 45 in good health. The V and J genes are TRBV19 and TRBJ2-2, with D maybe TRBD2 (5 bases). CDR3 loop: CASSIAGNTGELFF. The CDR3, as DNA: TGTGCCAGTAGTATTGCGGGGAACACCGGGGAGCTGTTTTTT.